Presented here are 29 T cell receptor beta chains from one specimen sequenced in a study of siplizumab effects on memory and regulatory T cells (dated by TCRdb to between 2018 and 2020). Libraries were prepared through the immunoSEQ multiplex PCR assay. Sourced from immuneACCESS, this table was stored by TCRdb with only in-frame sequences that have V and J called. A share of the clones is absent; for the studies checked, an unresolved V gene accounts for under half, and the remainder has no known explanation. The sample profile shows some 110,000 clones; about 95% of them were found once. The ten largest account for 1.5% to 2% of the sample. Sequenced sample: non-Treg CD4+ T cells sorted from blood. The cell subset or site tag for this specimen amounts to: FACS-sorted unstimulated CD4+ non-regulatory T cells. These receptors all stem from a human donor in good health.

Written as DNA, the CDR3 is TGTGCCAGCAAGGAGGAGACCCAGTACTTC. This sequence encodes CASKEETQYF. This rearrangement joins TRBV6-5 to TRBJ2-5; the D is unclear. This CDR3 is 10 amino acids long. The germline CDR1 and CDR2 sequences are MNHEY and SVGAGI. V was pared by 7 bases and J by 5 bases, with 5 bases between.

The chain carries TRBV5-8 and TRBJ1-4; D not resolved. The V and J ends lost 4 bases and 10 bases respectively, with 8 bases between them. CDR3 size: 11 residues. CDR1 is SGHTS, CDR2 YDEGEE, per germline. CDR3 residues: CASSPGRKLFF. CDR3 sequence (DNA): TGTGCCAGCAGCCCCGGGAGAAAACTGTTTTTT.

The chain has TRBV11-3 and TRBJ2-7; D call uncertain. The length of the CDR3 is 12 residues. Deletions cut 0 bases from V and 3 bases from J, with 3 bases between. Per the germline V gene, CDR1 is SGHNT and CDR2 is YENEEA. CDR3 bases: TGTGCCAGCAGCTTAGACGGCTACGAGCAGTACTTC. Translation gives CASSLDGYEQYF.

V is TRBV5-1 and J is TRBJ2-5; D gene uncertain. CDR3 size: 12 residues. The germline gives CDR1 SGHRS, CDR2 YFSETQ. V lost 3 bases and J 1 base, leaving 4 bases between the germline ends. The CDR3 DNA follows: TGCGCCAGCAGCTCGGGCCAAGAGACCCAGTACTTC. The encoded protein is CASSSGQETQYF.

V is TRBV5-6 and J is TRBJ2-5; 11 bases fit TRBD2. Germline CDR1 SGHDT, CDR2 YYEEEE. The CDR3 extends over 14 amino acids. V shed 4 bases and J 5 bases; nucleotides not matched to a gene: 4. DNA of the CDR3: TGTGCCAGCAGCGGGACTAGCGGTGGGGAGACCCAGTACTTC. Translating it yields CASSGTSGGETQYF.

The rearrangement links TRBV30 to TRBJ2-1; the D is unclear. This CDR3 region has 11 residues. Germline loops: CDR1 GTSNPN, CDR2 SVGIG (reference sequence). The V end was cut by 0 bases, the J end by 14 bases, with 11 bases between. As DNA, the CDR3 is TGTGCCTGGAGTGTAGAGGTCTGGGAGTTCTTC. Amino acids: CAWSVEVWEFF.

This sequence joins TRBV19 and TRBJ2-1; D remains unclear. This CDR3 region has 14 residues. Trimming took 8 bases from V and 2 from J, leaving 13 bases between them. From germline, CDR1 is LNHDA and CDR2 SQIVND (reference sequence). CDR3 loop: CASAPQSTYNEQFF. The CDR3 DNA reads TGTGCCAGTGCCCCTCAGTCGACCTACAATGAGCAGTTCTTC.

The rearrangement joins TRBV7-3 to TRBJ2-3; D is perhaps TRBD1 or TRBD2 (5 bases each). The CDR3 contains 13 residues. Germline values: CDR1 SGHTA, CDR2 FQGTGA. Between the trimmed V and J ends, which lost 3 bases and 6 bases, there was a span of 10 bases. The CDR3 nucleotides are TGTGCCAGCAGCTTTGGGGGAACGGATACGCAGTATTTT. Protein sequence: CASSFGGTDTQYF. Supplemented by reference TRBV7-3 and TRBJ2-3, the full variable domain reads GAGVSQTPSNKVTEKGKYVELRCDPISGHTALYWYRQSLGQGPEFLIYFQGTGAADDSGLPNDRFFAVRPEGSVSTLKIQRTERGDSAVYLCASSFGGTDTQYFGPGTRLTVL.

The chain couples TRBV20-1 to TRBJ2-3; D uncertain. V lost 4 bases to trimming and J lost 4 bases, with 6 bases between them. Germline CDR1 is DFQATT and CDR2 is SNEGSKA (reference sequence). The CDR3 sequence is 11 residues long. For the CDR3, the DNA is TGCAGTGCTAATCAGGCAGATACGCAGTATTTT. This translates into CSANQADTQYF.

The genes are TRBV6-4 and TRBJ1-5; D not certain. From germline, CDR1 is MRHNA and CDR2 SNTAGT. The CDR3 has 14 amino acids. V lost 6 bases to trimming and J lost 1 base, with 10 bases between them. The CDR3 sequence: CASRPRRSNQPQHF. CDR3 coding DNA: TGTGCCAGCAGGCCTCGGAGAAGCAATCAGCCCCAGCATTTT.

The V gene is TRBV28, the J gene TRBJ2-7; D is perhaps TRBD1 (6 bases). The CDR3 totals 16 residues. Germline loops: CDR1 MDHEN, CDR2 SYDVKM. V was shortened by 5 bases and J by 3 bases, with 20 bases between the two germline ends. This CDR3 reads CASSPRPGAQYYEQYF. Here the CDR3 DNA reads TGTGCCAGCAGTCCAAGACCAGGGGCCCAATACTACGAGCAGTACTTC.

This rearrangement joins TRBV18 to TRBJ1-1; possible D gene TRBD1, 5 bases. CDR3 length: 13 residues. Trimming took off 3 bases at V and 1 base at J, with 6 bases between the two ends. CDR1 KGHSH and CDR2 LQKENI come from the germline V gene. The CDR3 is CASSPRGNTEAFF. The CDR3 nucleotides are TGTGCCAGCTCACCGAGGGGGAACACTGAAGCTTTCTTT.

The chain recombines TRBV6-1 with TRBJ2-1; tentatively, D is TRBD2 (6 bases). This CDR3 has 11 amino acids. CDR1 MNHNS and CDR2 SASEGT come from the germline V gene. Trimming left V 8 bases short and J 7 bases short, with 9 bases between. The CDR3 coding sequence is TGTGCCAGCGGCCGGGGGAATGAGCAGTTCTTC. Amino acid sequence: CASGRGNEQFF.

The V and J genes are TRBV12-5 and TRBJ2-3; D tentatively reads TRBD1 or TRBD2 (6 bases each). V lost 4 bases to trimming and J lost 2 bases, with 19 bases between them. The CDR3 loop spans 17 amino acids. The germline V gene encodes CDR1 LGHNT and CDR2 FRNRAP. The CDR3 is CASGSLRGSGTTDTQYF. The DNA of the CDR3 is TGTGCTAGTGGTTCCCTCAGGGGTAGCGGAACCACAGATACGCAGTATTTT.

V gene TRBV2 combines with J gene TRBJ2-2, with 7 bases that match TRBD2. V lost 8 bases, J lost 5 bases, and 8 bases stayed unmatched. The CDR3 consists of 14 residues. Germline lookup yields CDR1 SNHLY and CDR2 FYNNEI. The CDR3 DNA sequence: TGTGCCAGCCGGGAGGCCAGGTATACCGGGGAGCTGTTTTTT. This gives the protein CASREARYTGELFF.

The chain uses TRBV15 and TRBJ2-7; the D is unclear. CDR1 LNHNV and CDR2 YYDKDF come from the germline V gene (reference sequence). This CDR3 has 17 amino acids. The germline V and J ends were trimmed by 0 bases and 3 bases, with 18 bases remaining between them. This CDR3 is CATSRDIGIANLYEQYF. The CDR3 DNA is TGTGCCACCAGCAGAGATATAGGAATCGCTAACCTCTACGAGCAGTACTTC.

The chain couples TRBV29-1 to TRBJ1-1; 7 nucleotides agree with TRBD1. The CDR3 is made up of 14 amino acids. Germline V CDR1 and CDR2: SQVTM, ANQGSEA. With 3 bases clipped from V and 0 bases from J, the junction kept 4 bases outside the gene matches. CDR3 sequence: CSVERTGLNTEAFF. The CDR3 region has the DNA TGCAGCGTTGAGAGGACAGGACTGAACACTGAAGCTTTCTTT. The entire variable domain, with the rest obtained from reference TRBV29-1 and TRBJ1-1, is as follows: SAVISQKPSRDICQRGTSLTIQCQVDSQVTMMFWYRQQPGQSLTLIATANQGSEATYESGFVIDKFPISRPNLTFSTLTVSNMSPEDSSIYLCSVERTGLNTEAFFGQGTRLTVV.

The rearrangement joins TRBV7-2 to TRBJ1-2; D gene unclear. Per germline, CDR1 SGHTA and CDR2 FQGNSA. The CDR3 contains 13 residues. The V end was cut by 5 bases, the J end by 1 base, with 8 bases between. CDR3 sequence (DNA): TGTGCCAGCAGCCCGTCAATTAACTATGGCTACACCTTC. Translated: CASSPSINYGYTF.

The count of this clone is one. This specimen includes other DNA sequences encoding the same CDR3. J is TRBJ2-7 and V is TRBV6-5; 7 positions agree with TRBD2. Germline V CDR1 and CDR2: MNHEY, SVGAGI. The junction had 4 bases not matched to a gene; V was cut back by 0 bases and J by 2 bases. CDR3 size: 15 residues. The CDR3 nucleotides are TGTGCCAGCAGTTACTCCGGGGGGTCCCCCTACGAGCAGTACTTC. It specifies CASSYSGGSPYEQYF.

This clone was seen once. Distinct nucleotide sequences in the sample also encode this CDR3. J is TRBJ2-7 and V is TRBV6-6, with D unclear. The CDR3 covers 13 residues. Germline V lookup: CDR1 MNHNY, CDR2 SVGAGI (reference sequence). The V and J ends lost 0 bases and 3 bases respectively, with 6 bases between them. CDR3 region: CASSYSGSYEQYF. In DNA, the CDR3 is TGTGCCAGCAGTTACTCGGGCAGCTACGAGCAGTACTTC.

This chain uses TRBV10-3 with TRBJ2-3; TRBD2 agrees at 8 bases. With V trimmed by 6 bases and J by 3 bases, 8 bases remained unmatched. The germline V gene has CDR1 ENHRY and CDR2 SYGVKD. The CDR3 consists of 15 residues. The CDR3 DNA is TGTGCCATCAGCCCACTAGCGGAGGGAACAGATACGCAGTATTTT. Its translation: CAISPLAEGTDTQYF.

The rearrangement links TRBV11-2 to TRBJ2-2; the match to TRBD2 covers 7 bases. This CDR3 region has 17 residues. V trimming: 5 bases; J trimming: 5 bases; junction bases outside the gene matches: 14. Per the germline V gene, CDR1 is SGHAT and CDR2 is FQNNGV. The CDR3 DNA reads TGTGCCAGCAGCCCGCGGGGGTTTGTTGAGGGTACCGGGGAGCTGTTTTTT. This gives the protein CASSPRGFVEGTGELFF.

The chain recombines TRBV12-5 with TRBJ2-3; 7 positions match TRBD2. Trimming removed 0 bases from V and 6 bases from J; junction bases left unmatched: 9. The germline CDR1 and CDR2 sequences are LGHNT and FRNRAP. This CDR3 has 16 amino acids. The CDR3 reads CASGLVISRRGDTQYF. DNA of the CDR3: TGTGCTAGTGGTTTGGTAATATCTAGGCGGGGGGATACGCAGTATTTT. The whole variable domain, remainder taken from reference TRBV12-5 and TRBJ2-3, is DARVTQTPRHKVTEMGQEVTMRCQPILGHNTVFWYRQTMMQGLELLAYFRNRAPLDDSGMPKDRFSAEMPDATLATLKIQPSEPRDSAVYFCASGLVISRRGDTQYFGPGTRLTVL.

This clone was found once. The rearrangement uses TRBV6-5 and TRBJ1-5; 9 bases map to TRBD1. In germline, CDR1 is MNHEY, CDR2 SVGAGI. V dropped 5 bases and J dropped 4; count of bases not matched to a gene: 3. This CDR3 comprises 14 residues. DNA for the CDR3: TGTGCCAGCAGTAGGACAGGGGCGAATCAGCCCCAGCATTTT. Translation: CASSRTGANQPQHF.

This chain links TRBV7-3 with TRBJ1-1; 7 bases align to TRBD1. The J segment lost 1 base and the V segment lost 2 bases, leaving 4 bases of the junction unmatched. The CDR3 is 15 amino acids. Germline assignment: CDR1 SGHTA and CDR2 FQGTGA. The CDR3 coding sequence is TGTGCCAGCAGCTTAGCGCGGACAGGGAACACTGAAGCTTTCTTT. This codes for CASSLARTGNTEAFF. The full variable domain, with the rest looked up from reference TRBV7-3 and TRBJ1-1, is GAGVSQTPSNKVTEKGKYVELRCDPISGHTALYWYRQSLGQGPEFLIYFQGTGAADDSGLPNDRFFAVRPEGSVSTLKIQRTERGDSAVYLCASSLARTGNTEAFFGQGTRLTVV.

CDR3 nucleotide sequence: TGTGCCAGCAGCCAAGACGGGGACGGAGAGACCCAGTACTTC. It is translated as CASSQDGDGETQYF. This chain uses TRBV4-2 with TRBJ2-5; D tentatively fits TRBD1 or TRBD2 (5 bases each). Per germline, CDR1 LGHNA and CDR2 YNFKEQ. This CDR3 is built from 14 residues. V dropped 0 bases and J dropped 4 bases, with 9 bases sitting between them.

V is TRBV19 and J is TRBJ1-2; possibly TRBD1 for D (5 bases). Germline V gene data show CDR1 as LNHDA and CDR2 as SQIVND (reference sequence). The CDR3 runs 14 residues. Trimming pared 6 bases from V and 3 bases from J, leaving 14 bases between. DNA of the CDR3: TGTGCCAGTAGCCCAGGGACCGAACACTATGGCTACACCTTC. It specifies CASSPGTEHYGYTF.

This chain links TRBV5-8 with TRBJ1-2; 9 bases match TRBD1. This CDR3 comprises 16 residues. CDR1 and CDR2 from the germline V gene are SGHTS and YDEGEE. The ends lost 2 bases at V and 1 base at J; junction bases unmatched: 6. CDR3 nucleotides: TGTGCCAGCAGCTTTGACACAGGGGGCGATAACTATGGCTACACCTTC. Translated, it gives CASSFDTGGDNYGYTF.

Concerning this clone itself: At the DNA level, this CDR3 is encoded by other sequences in the same sample as well. The J gene is TRBJ2-7, the V gene TRBV5-1, with 8 bases matching TRBD2. This CDR3 comprises 13 residues. V shed 4 bases, J shed 6 bases, and the junction held 6 bases outside the gene matches. Germline CDR1 and CDR2: SGHRS and YFSETQ. The CDR3 DNA reads TGCGCCAGCAGCCCGGGGACTAGGGGCGAGCAGTACTTC. The encoded protein is CASSPGTRGEQYF.